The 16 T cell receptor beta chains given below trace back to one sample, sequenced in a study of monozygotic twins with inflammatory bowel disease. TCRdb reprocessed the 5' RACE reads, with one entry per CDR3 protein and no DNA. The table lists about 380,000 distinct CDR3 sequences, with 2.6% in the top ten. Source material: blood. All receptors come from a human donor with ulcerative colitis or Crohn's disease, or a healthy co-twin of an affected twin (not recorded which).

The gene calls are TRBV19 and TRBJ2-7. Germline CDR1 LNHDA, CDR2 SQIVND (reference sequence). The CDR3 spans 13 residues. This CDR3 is CASRQGLVYEQYF.

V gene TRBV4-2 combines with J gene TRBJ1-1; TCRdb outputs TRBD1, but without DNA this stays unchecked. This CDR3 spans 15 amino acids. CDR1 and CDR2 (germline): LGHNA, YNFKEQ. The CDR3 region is CASSQPTGRGTEAFF.

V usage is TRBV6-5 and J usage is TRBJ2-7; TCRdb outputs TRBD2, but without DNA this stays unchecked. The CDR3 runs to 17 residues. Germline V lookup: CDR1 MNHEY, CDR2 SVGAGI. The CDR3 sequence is CASSYGLAGSSSYEQYF.

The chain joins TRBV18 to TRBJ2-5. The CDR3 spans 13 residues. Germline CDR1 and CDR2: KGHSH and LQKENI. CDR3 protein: CASSPGRTETQYF.

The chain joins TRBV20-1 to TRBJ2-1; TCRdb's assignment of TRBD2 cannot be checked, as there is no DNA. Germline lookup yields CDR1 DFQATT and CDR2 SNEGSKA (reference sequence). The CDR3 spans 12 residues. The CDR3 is CSPRGGNNEQFF.

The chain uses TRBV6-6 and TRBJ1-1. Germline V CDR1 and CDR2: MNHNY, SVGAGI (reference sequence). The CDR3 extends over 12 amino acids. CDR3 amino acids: CASSRPNTEAFF.

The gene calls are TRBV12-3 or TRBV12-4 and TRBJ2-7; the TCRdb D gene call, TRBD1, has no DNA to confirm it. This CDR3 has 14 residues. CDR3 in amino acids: CASSRDTGPYEQYF.

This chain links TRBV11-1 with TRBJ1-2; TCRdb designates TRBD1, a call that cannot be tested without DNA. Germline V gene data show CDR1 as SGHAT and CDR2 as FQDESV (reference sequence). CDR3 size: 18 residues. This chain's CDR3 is CASSAIPGQAFSDYGYTF.

CDR3 in amino acids: CASSPRTSRNTGELFF. This chain uses TRBV28 with TRBJ2-2. The germline V gene has CDR1 MDHEN and CDR2 SYDVKM. The CDR3 runs to 16 residues.

This CDR3 is CASSLTRQGPYEQYF. The chain recombines TRBV28 with TRBJ2-7. The CDR3 extends over 15 amino acids. Germline CDR1 reads MDHEN; CDR2 reads SYDVKM.

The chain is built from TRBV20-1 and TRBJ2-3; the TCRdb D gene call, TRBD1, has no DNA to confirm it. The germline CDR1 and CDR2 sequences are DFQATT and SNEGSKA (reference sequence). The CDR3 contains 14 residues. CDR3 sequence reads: CSARVTGGGGTQYF.

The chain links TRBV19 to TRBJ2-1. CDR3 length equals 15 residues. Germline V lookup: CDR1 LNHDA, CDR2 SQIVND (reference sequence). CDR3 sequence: CASSIGLPSYNEQFF.

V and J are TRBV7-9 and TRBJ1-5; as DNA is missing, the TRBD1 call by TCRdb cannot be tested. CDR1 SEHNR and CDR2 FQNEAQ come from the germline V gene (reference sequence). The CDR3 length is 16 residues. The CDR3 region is CASSSVEGLSNQPQHF.

CDR3 residues: CASRRGKETQYF. J is TRBJ2-5 and V is TRBV12-3 or TRBV12-4; the TCRdb call, TRBD1, lacks DNA for checking. The CDR3 length is 12 residues.

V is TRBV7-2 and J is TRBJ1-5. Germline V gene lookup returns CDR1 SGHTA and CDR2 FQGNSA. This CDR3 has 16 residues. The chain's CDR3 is CASSLLEGKGNQPQHF. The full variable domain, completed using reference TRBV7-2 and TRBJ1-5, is GAGVSQSPSNKVTEKGKDVELRCDPISGHTALYWYRQSLGQGLEFLIYFQGNSAPDKSGLPSDRFSAERTGGSVSTLTIQRTQQEDSAVYLCASSLLEGKGNQPQHFGDGTRLSIL.

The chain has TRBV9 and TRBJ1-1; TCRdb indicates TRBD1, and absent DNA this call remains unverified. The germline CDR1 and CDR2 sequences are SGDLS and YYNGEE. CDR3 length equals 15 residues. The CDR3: CASSVQGAARTEAFF.